The 19 T cell receptor beta chains presented below share a single source sample, sequenced in a study of T cell repertoires in cytomegalovirus infection. TCRdb re-derived calls from the reads in MiXCR, one entry per CDR3 protein. The repertoire holds some 150,000 distinct CDR3 sequences, with about 6.5% as singletons. The sequenced material came from PBMCs. Receptors were obtained from a human donor in good health (CMV status not recorded). Some clones in this sample may be carry-over from other donors' samples.

This clonotype has more than one count but fewer than ten. The gene calls are TRBV2 and TRBJ2-1, with 14 bases identical to TRBD2. With V trimmed by 1 base and J by 8 bases, 1 base remained unmatched. The germline CDR1 and CDR2 sequences are SNHLY and FYNNEI. This CDR3 region has 15 residues. The CDR3 DNA reads as TGTGCCAGCAGTGAAGGACTAGCGGGGGGGCATGAGCAGTTCTTC. It codes for CASSEGLAGGHEQFF. Combining the CDR3 with reference TRBV2 and TRBJ2-1 gives the whole variable domain EPEVTQTPSHQVTQMGQEVILRCVPISNHLYFYWYRQILGQKVEFLVSFYNNEISEKSEIFDDQFSVERPDGSNFTLKIRSTKLEDSAMYFCASSEGLAGGHEQFFGPGTRLTVL.

This clonotype has only a few counts. J is TRBJ1-1 and V is TRBV10-3, with D perhaps TRBD1 (6 bases). V gave up 10 bases and J gave up 0 bases, with 12 bases separating them. The CDR3 spans 13 residues. Germline CDR1 reads ENHRY; CDR2 reads SYGVKD. This chain's CDR3 is CASQTGMNTEAFF. Here the CDR3 DNA reads TGTGCCAGCCAAACAGGGATGAACACTGAAGCTTTCTTT.

V is TRBV20-1 and J is TRBJ1-4, with 9 bases fitting TRBD1. This CDR3 has 14 amino acids. Germline V gives CDR1 DFQATT, CDR2 SNEGSKA (reference sequence). V lost 5 bases and J lost 5; bases outside the gene matches: 6. DNA of the CDR3: TGCAGTGCTGGCGCGGGACAGGGAAATGAAAAACTGTTTTTT. It encodes CSAGAGQGNEKLFF.

This clonotype came up many times. CDR3 DNA sequence: TGTGCCAGCAGCCCAAGGACAGGTAGAAAAGACAATGAGCAGTTCTTC. Translating gives CASSPRTGRKDNEQFF. The genes are TRBV7-9 and TRBJ2-1, with TRBD1 matching 7 bases. After removal of 5 bases from V and 5 bases from J, the junction contained 12 bases not matched to a gene. This CDR3 region has 16 residues. The germline gives CDR1 SEHNR, CDR2 FQNEAQ (reference sequence).

This clonotype was recorded at least ten times. The chain links TRBV28 to TRBJ2-7; D unresolved. The CDR3 has 12 residues. Germline-derived CDR1 and CDR2 are MDHEN and SYDVKM. V dropped 6 bases and J dropped 4 bases, with 10 bases sitting between them. The CDR3 sequence: CASRTKLYEQYF. Written as DNA, the CDR3 is TGTGCCAGCAGAACAAAGCTGTACGAGCAGTACTTC.

Comments on this clonotype: Given a much more abundant clone one base away, this may be a read error. The V and J genes are TRBV12-3 or TRBV12-4 and TRBJ2-1, with D possibly TRBD1 on 6 matching bases. The CDR3 is 15 amino acids. CDR3 DNA: TGTGCCAGCAGCCCGACAGGAAGCTCCTACGATGAGCAGTTCTTC. Encoded protein: CASSPTGSSYDEQFF.

In its sample, this clonotype was seen many times. DNA for the CDR3: TGTGCCAGCAGCTTAGCTCTACGCACGGATCCCGGGGAGCTGTTTTTT. It encodes CASSLALRTDPGELFF. V is TRBV7-8 and J is TRBJ2-2; D is uncertain. V was pared by 0 bases and J by 6 bases, with 14 bases between. From germline, CDR1 is SGHVS and CDR2 FQNEAQ. The CDR3 has 16 amino acids.

This clonotype was found many times. In nucleotides, the CDR3 is TGTGCCAGCAGCCTGACTGGGGGGGGCACAGATACGCAGTATTTT. This gives the protein CASSLTGGGTDTQYF. The V call is TRBV12-3 or TRBV12-4, the J call TRBJ2-3; 7 nucleotides line up with TRBD2. The CDR3 sequence is 15 residues long. The ends lost 6 bases at V and 1 base at J; junction bases unmatched: 7.

This rearrangement joins TRBV20-1 to TRBJ2-2; no firm D call. V was trimmed by 7 bases and J by 0 bases, leaving 9 bases between them. Germline V gene data show CDR1 as DFQATT and CDR2 as SNEGSKA (reference sequence). The length of the CDR3 is 13 residues. The CDR3 sequence: CSVKPPNTGELFF. The CDR3 nucleotides are TGCAGTGTCAAACCCCCGAACACCGGGGAGCTGTTTTTT.

This clonotype was counted many times. The chain links TRBV6-2 or TRBV6-3 to TRBJ1-1; TRBD1 aligns across 9 bases. The CDR3 is 15 residues long. V trimming: 6 bases; J trimming: 2 bases; junction bases outside the gene matches: 7. Germline V lookup: CDR1 MNHEY, CDR2 SVGEGT. CDR3 bases: TGTGCCAGCAGCCTACACAGGGGGCTAAACACTGAAGCTTTCTTT. Translated, it gives CASSLHRGLNTEAFF.

In its sample, this clonotype was seen many times. This chain links TRBV19 with TRBJ2-5; weak D call: TRBD1 (6 bases). Germline V lookup: CDR1 LNHDA, CDR2 SQIVND (reference sequence). The CDR3 has 15 residues. V gave up 6 bases and J gave up 4 bases, with 18 bases separating them. This chain's CDR3 is CASSADSIRGETQYF. The CDR3 DNA sequence: TGTGCCAGTAGCGCCGACAGCATCAGGGGAGAGACCCAGTACTTC. Based on the CDR3 plus reference TRBV19 and TRBJ2-5, the full variable domain is DGGITQSPKYLFRKEGQNVTLSCEQNLNHDAMYWYRQDPGQGLRLIYYSQIVNDFQKGDIAEGYSVSREKKESFPLTVTSAQKNPTAFYLCASSADSIRGETQYFGPGTRLLVL.

V usage is TRBV29-1 and J usage is TRBJ1-1; TRBD1 is a possible D gene (6 bases). Germline V lookup: CDR1 SQVTM, CDR2 ANQGSEA. With 6 bases removed from V and 0 bases from J, the gap between germline ends came to 11 bases. This CDR3 comprises 13 residues. CDR3 residues: CSVTGALNTEAFF. The CDR3 nucleotides read TGCAGCGTGACGGGGGCCCTGAACACTGAAGCTTTCTTT.

This clonotype was recorded at least ten times. This chain joins TRBV7-6 and TRBJ2-7; possible D gene TRBD1, 6 bases. V lost 0 bases, J lost 0 bases, and 9 bases lay in between. This CDR3 comprises 15 residues. Germline V CDR1 and CDR2: SGHVS, FNYEAQ. CDR3 loop: CASSLAGASSYEQYF. CDR3 DNA: TGTGCCAGCAGCTTAGCGGGGGCTTCCTCCTACGAGCAGTACTTC.

Remarks on this clonotype: A much larger clone sits a single nucleotide away, making a read error possible. This chain uses TRBV19 with TRBJ2-7; D unresolved. V dropped 4 bases and J dropped 3 bases, with 13 bases sitting between them. CDR1 is LNHDA, CDR2 SQIVND, per germline (reference sequence). There are 14 residues in the CDR3. The CDR3 is CASSTTETIYEQYF. As DNA, the CDR3 is TGTGCCAGTAGTACCACAGAGACGATCTACGAGCAGTACTTC.

This clonotype came up a few times. The CDR3 DNA is TGTGCCAGCAGCTCGCTAGAAGGCACAGATACGCAGTATTTT. This encodes CASSSLEGTDTQYF. J is TRBJ2-3 and V is TRBV3-1; D is ambiguous. Germline V lookup: CDR1 LGHDT, CDR2 YNNKEL (reference sequence). Trimming removed 5 bases from V and 1 base from J, with 10 bases in between. There are 14 residues in the CDR3.

The V call is TRBV2, the J call TRBJ1-1; D remains ambiguous. V was pared by 5 bases and J by 3 bases, with 13 bases between. Germline V lookup: CDR1 SNHLY, CDR2 FYNNEI. This CDR3 comprises 14 residues. The CDR3 spells CASSLSNLYTEAFF. CDR3 DNA: TGTGCCAGCAGTTTGAGCAACCTGTACACTGAAGCTTTCTTT.

The sample holds many counts of this clonotype. This chain links TRBV7-2 with TRBJ2-5; D is undetermined. The CDR3 consists of 11 residues. V was cut by 7 bases and J by 2 bases, with 5 bases left in between. Looked up from germline, CDR1 is SGHTA and CDR2 is FQGNSA. CDR3 loop: CASTSQETQYF. CDR3 nucleotides: TGTGCCAGCACCTCTCAAGAGACCCAGTACTTC.

This clonotype was seen many times. The genes are TRBV7-2 and TRBJ2-2; 8 nucleotides line up with TRBD1. The ends lost 6 bases at V and 4 bases at J; junction bases unmatched: 10. The germline V gene encodes CDR1 SGHTA and CDR2 FQGNSA. There are 16 residues in the CDR3. CDR3 sequence reads: CASSRTPQGATGELFF. The CDR3 DNA is TGTGCCAGCAGTCGTACGCCCCAGGGGGCCACCGGGGAGCTGTTTTTT.

This chain connects TRBV5-5 to TRBJ1-1; no reliable D call. V lost 0 bases and J lost 0, with 15 bases in between. The CDR3 consists of 17 residues. Germline V gives CDR1 SGHKS, CDR2 YYEKEE (reference sequence). The CDR3, as DNA: TGTGCCAGCAGCTTGGCCCGAGGGAAAAGCATGAACACTGAAGCTTTCTTT. Its translation is CASSLARGKSMNTEAFF.